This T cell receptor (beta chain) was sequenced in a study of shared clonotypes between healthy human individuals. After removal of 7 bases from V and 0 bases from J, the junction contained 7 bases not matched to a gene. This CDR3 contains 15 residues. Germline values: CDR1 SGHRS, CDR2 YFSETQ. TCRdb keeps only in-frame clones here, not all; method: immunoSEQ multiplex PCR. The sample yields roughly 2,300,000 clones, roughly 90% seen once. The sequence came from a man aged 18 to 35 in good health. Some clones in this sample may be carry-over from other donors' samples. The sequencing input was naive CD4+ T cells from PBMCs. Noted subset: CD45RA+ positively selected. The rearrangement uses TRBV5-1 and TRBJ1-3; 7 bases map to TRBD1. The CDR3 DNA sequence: TGCGCCAGCCAAACCGGGACAGACTCTGGAAACACCATATATTTT. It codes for CASQTGTDSGNTIYF.